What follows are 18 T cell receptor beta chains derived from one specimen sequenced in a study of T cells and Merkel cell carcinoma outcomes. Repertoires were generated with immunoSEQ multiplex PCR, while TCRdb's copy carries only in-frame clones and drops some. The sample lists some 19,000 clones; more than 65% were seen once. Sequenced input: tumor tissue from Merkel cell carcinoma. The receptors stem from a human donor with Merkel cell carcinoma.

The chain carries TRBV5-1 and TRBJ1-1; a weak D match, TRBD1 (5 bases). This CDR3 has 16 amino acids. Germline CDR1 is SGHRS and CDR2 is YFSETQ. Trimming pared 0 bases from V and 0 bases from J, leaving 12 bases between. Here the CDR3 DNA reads TGCGCCAGCAGCTTGGATACGGGACGGCTGAACACTGAAGCTTTCTTT. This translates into CASSLDTGRLNTEAFF.

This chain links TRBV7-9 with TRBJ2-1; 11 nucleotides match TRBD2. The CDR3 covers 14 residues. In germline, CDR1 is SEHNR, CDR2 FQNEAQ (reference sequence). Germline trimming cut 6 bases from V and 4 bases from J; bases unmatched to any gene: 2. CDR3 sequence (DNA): TGTGCCAGCAGTGGACTAGCGGGTTACAATGAGCAGTTCTTC. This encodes CASSGLAGYNEQFF.

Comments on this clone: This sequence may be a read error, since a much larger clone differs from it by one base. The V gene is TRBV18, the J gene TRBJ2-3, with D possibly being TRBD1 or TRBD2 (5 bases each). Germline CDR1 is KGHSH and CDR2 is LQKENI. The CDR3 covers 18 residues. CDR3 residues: CTSSAVGGSGPVTDTQYF. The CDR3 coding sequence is TGTACCAGCTCAGCGGTAGGTGGCTCAGGGCCCGTCACAGATACGCAGTATTTT. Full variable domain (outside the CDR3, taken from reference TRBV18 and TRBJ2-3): NAGVMQNPRHLVRRRGQEARLRCSPMKGHSHVYWYRQLPEEGLKFMVYLQKENIIDESGMPKERFSAEFPKEGPSILRIQQVVRGDSAAYFCTSSAVGGSGPVTDTQYFGPGTRLTVL.

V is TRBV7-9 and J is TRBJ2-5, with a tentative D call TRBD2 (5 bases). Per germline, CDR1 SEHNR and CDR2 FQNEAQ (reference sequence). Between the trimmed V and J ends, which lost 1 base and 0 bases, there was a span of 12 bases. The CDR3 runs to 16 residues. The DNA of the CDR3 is TGTGCCAGCAGCTTAGTATTCGCGGACTACCAAGAGACCCAGTACTTC. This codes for CASSLVFADYQETQYF.

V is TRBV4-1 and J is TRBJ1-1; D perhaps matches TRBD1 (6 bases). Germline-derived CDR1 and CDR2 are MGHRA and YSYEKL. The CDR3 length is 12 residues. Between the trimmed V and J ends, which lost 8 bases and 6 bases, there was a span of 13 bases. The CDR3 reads CASSRGSSEAFF. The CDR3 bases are TGCGCCAGCTCCAGGGGATCGTCTGAAGCTTTCTTT.

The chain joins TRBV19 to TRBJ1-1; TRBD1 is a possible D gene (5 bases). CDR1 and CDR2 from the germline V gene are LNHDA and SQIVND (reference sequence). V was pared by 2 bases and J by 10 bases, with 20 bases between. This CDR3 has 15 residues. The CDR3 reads CASSIRSGGGVSAFF. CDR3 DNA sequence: TGTGCCAGTAGTATACGAAGTGGCGGAGGGGTGTCAGCTTTCTTT.

CDR3 in DNA: TGTGCCACCAGCAGCTTGGAAGGTACAGATACGCAGTATTTT. It encodes CATSSLEGTDTQYF. This chain joins TRBV15 and TRBJ2-3, with D unclear. V dropped 3 bases and J dropped 3 bases, with 10 bases sitting between them. The length of the CDR3 is 14 residues. From germline, CDR1 is LNHNV and CDR2 YYDKDF (reference sequence).

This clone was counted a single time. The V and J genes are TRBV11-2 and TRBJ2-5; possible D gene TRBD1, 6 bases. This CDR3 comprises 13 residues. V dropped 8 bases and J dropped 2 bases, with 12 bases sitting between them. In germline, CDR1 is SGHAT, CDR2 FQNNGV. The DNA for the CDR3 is TGTGCCAGCGCTTCGGGACAACAAGAGACCCAGTACTTC. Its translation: CASASGQQETQYF.

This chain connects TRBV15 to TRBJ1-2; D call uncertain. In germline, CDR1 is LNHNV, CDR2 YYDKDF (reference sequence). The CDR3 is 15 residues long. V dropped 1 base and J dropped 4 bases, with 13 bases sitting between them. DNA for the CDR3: TGTGCCACCAGCAGAGGGGAAGGGCGGGGCTATGGCTACACCTTC. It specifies CATSRGEGRGYGYTF.

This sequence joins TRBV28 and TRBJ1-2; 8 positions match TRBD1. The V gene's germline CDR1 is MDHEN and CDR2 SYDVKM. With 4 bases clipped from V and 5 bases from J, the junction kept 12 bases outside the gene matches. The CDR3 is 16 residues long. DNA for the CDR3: TGTGCCAGCAGTTCCTCCGGGGGAGACAGGGGATATGGCTACACCTTC. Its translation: CASSSSGGDRGYGYTF.

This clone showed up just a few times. The CDR3 reads CASSFNRDYTF. DNA of the CDR3: TGTGCCAGCAGCTTCAACCGCGACTACACCTTC. This sequence joins TRBV7-9 and TRBJ1-2; no clear D. Trimming stripped 3 bases from V and 10 bases from J, with 9 bases between. CDR3 length equals 11 residues. Germline CDR1 is SEHNR and CDR2 is FQNEAQ (reference sequence).

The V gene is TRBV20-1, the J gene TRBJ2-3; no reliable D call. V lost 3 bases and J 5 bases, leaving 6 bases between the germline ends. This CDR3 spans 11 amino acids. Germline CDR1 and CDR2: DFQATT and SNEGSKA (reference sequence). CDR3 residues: CSAREVDTQYF. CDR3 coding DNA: TGCAGTGCTAGGGAAGTAGATACGCAGTATTTT.

The CDR3 is CASSVAGLLHNEQFF. In nucleotides, the CDR3 is TGTGCCAGCAGCGTAGCTGGGCTTTTACACAATGAGCAGTTCTTC. The chain joins TRBV9 to TRBJ2-1; D gene unclear. Germline CDR1 reads SGDLS; CDR2 reads YYNGEE. The CDR3 is 15 residues long. Trimming removed 0 bases from V and 5 bases from J, with 12 bases in between.

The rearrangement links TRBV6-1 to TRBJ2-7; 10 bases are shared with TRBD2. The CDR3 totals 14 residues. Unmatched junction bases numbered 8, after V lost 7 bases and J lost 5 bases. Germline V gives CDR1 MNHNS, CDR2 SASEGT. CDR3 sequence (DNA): TGTGCCAGCAAGCGGGGTCTAGCGGGAGACGAGCAGTACTTC. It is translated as CASKRGLAGDEQYF.

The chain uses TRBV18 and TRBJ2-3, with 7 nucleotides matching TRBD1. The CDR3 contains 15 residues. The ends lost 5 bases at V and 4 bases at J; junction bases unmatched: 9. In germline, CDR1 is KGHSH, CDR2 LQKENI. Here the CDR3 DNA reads TGTGCCAGCTCAAAGTCCGGGACAGTAGCAGATACGCAGTATTTT. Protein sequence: CASSKSGTVADTQYF. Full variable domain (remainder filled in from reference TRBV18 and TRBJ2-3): NAGVMQNPRHLVRRRGQEARLRCSPMKGHSHVYWYRQLPEEGLKFMVYLQKENIIDESGMPKERFSAEFPKEGPSILRIQQVVRGDSAAYFCASSKSGTVADTQYFGPGTRLTVL.

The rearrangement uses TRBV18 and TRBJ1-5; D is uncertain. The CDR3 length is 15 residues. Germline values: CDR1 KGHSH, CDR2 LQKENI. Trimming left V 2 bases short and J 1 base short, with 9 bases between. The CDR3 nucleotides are TGTGCCAGCTCACCAATGGGCGTCAGCAATCAGCCCCAGCATTTT. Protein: CASSPMGVSNQPQHF.

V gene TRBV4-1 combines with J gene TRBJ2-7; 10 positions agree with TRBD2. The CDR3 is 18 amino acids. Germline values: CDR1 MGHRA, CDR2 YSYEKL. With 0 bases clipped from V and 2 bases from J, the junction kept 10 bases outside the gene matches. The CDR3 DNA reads TGCGCCAGCAGCCAAGATGAAGGAGGCACTAGCGGGGCCTACGAGCAGTACTTC. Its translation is CASSQDEGGTSGAYEQYF.

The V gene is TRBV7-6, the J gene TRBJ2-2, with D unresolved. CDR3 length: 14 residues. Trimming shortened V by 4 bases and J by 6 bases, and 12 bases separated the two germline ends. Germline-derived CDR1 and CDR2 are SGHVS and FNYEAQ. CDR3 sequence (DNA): TGTGCCAGCAGCTCATCAGAGGTCTCCGGGGAGCTGTTTTTT. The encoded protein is CASSSSEVSGELFF.